The sequence of this T cell receptor beta chain was determined in a study of T cells after yellow fever vaccination. Regarding the study as a whole: The appearance of a small share of clonotypes in both CD4 and CD8 compartments was observed. The secondary response showed a weaker magnitude and a faster peak, day 5 versus 15.

Comments on this clonotype: Its antigen is undetermined.

MiXCR, run by TCRdb on the 5' RACE reads, gives a single entry per CDR3 protein. The profile shows some 290,000 distinct CDR3 sequences, roughly 10% of them singletons. The CDR3 length is 13 residues. V was shortened by 6 bases and J by 0 bases, with 6 bases between the two germline ends. The receptor comes from a man between 18 and 29 years old who received the YFV17D yellow fever vaccine. The source was CD4+ T cells sorted from PBMCs, collected 45 days after the yellow fever booster vaccination. This rearrangement joins TRBV12-3 or TRBV12-4 to TRBJ1-3; D is unresolved. CDR3 nucleotides: TGTGCCAGCAGGCAGAGCTCTGGAAACACCATATATTTT. Amino acids: CASRQSSGNTIYF.